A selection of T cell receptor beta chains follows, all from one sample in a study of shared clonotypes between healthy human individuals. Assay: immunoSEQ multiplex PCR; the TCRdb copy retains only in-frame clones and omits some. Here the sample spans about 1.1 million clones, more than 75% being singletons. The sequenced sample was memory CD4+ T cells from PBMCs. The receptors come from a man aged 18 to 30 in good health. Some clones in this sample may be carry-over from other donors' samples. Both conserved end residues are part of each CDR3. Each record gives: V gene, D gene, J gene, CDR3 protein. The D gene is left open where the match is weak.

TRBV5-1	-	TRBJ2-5	CASSLGTVGETQYF
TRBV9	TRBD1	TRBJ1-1	CASSVRQGDTEAFF
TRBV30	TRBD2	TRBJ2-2	CAYRVAGLAGGGTGELFF
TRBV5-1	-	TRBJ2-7	CASSNPSLF
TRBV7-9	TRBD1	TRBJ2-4	CASSRTGDLAKNIQYF
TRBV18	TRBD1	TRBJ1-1	CASSSTGGPTEAFF
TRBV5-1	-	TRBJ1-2	CASSLYQLDYGYTF
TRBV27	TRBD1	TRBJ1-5	CASSSRGHQPQHF
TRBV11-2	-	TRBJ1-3	CASSLVGGSGNTIYF
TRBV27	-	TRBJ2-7	CASSFLGGHTYEQYF
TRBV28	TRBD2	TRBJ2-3	CASTPFRGSSDTQYF
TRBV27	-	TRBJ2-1	CASTPQMGPQFF
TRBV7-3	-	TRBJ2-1	CASSLVPRSYNEQFF
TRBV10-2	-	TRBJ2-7	CASSEPGRTLTYEQYF
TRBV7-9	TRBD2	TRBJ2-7	CASSLAREWQYF
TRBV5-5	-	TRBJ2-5	CASSRGIRPQETQYF
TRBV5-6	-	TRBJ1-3	CASSLERSNRDTIYF
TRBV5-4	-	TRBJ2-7	CASSLNAAGGPYEQYF
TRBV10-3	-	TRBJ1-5	CAISESNRDQPQHF
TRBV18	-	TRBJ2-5	CASSPLLGPKETQYF
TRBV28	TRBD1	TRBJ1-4	CASSFLTGKNEKLFF
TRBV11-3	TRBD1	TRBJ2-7	CASSSGGQGKRYF
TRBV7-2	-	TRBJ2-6	CASSLNKGALTF
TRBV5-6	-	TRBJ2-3	CASSLASGPMTDTQYF
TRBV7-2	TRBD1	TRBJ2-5	CASSFGGTGWQETQYF
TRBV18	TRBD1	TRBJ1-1	CASSSTGTGISTEAFF
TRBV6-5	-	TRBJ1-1	CASSYSRGDTEAFF
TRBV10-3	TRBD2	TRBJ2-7	CATRSGRATYEQYF
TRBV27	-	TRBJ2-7	CASSLIPPQVPYEQYF
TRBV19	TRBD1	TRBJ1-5	CASKEAGGSYSNQPQHF
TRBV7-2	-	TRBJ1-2	CASGADGYTF
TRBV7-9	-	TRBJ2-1	CASSLVPEAYNEQFF
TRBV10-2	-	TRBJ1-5	CASSDDGAGRPQHF
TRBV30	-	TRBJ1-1	CAWSRGLRRTEAFF
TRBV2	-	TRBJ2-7	CASSEGGPREQYF
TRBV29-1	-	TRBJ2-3	CSVESPPSTDTQYF
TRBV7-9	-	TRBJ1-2	CASSLGLVTYGYTF
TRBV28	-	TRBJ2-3	CASSRGTPSTDTQYF
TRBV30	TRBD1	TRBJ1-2	CAWSTGGYGYTF
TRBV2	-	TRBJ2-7	CAASSGVYEQYF
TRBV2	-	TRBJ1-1	CASTRGEAFF
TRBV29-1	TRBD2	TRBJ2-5	CSVAPGLASTQYF
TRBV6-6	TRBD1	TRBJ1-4	CASSRQGAIEKLFF
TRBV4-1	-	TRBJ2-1	CASSQDPSRADEQFF
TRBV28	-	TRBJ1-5	CASMGGVGPQHF
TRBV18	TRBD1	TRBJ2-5	CASSPREGQGETQYF
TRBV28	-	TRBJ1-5	CASSNHEGLQPQHF
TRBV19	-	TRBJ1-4	CASSSVGGTNEKLFF
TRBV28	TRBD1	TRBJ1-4	CASSFPGTGITNEKLFF
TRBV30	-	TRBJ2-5	CAWGQETQYF